This T cell receptor (beta chain) was sequenced during a study of breast tumors, draining lymph nodes, adjacent tissues. TCRdb ran MiXCR on the multiplex PCR reads and lists one entry per CDR3 protein. The sample has around 170,000 distinct CDR3 sequences, approximately 30% seen once. Samples came from axillary lymph nodes draining the breast cancer. Germline CDR1 and CDR2: MGHDK and SYGVNS. This CDR3 has 16 residues. Germline trimming cut 3 bases from V and 1 base from J; bases unmatched to any gene: 8. Study-wide results and caveats: Tumor repertoires ranked between lymph nodes and nontumor tissue in diversity, with V and J gene preferences. The lymph node origin of tumor T cells was framed as consistent with a hypothesis, not demonstrated.

This clonotype was seen ten or more times. The antigen remains undetermined. This TCR was sampled from a female donor with breast cancer. Some clones in this sample may be carry-over from other donors' samples. Sequencing was done on a sample of axillary lymph node tissue. V and J are TRBV25-1 and TRBJ1-2; TRBD1 matches 7 bases. The CDR3 coding sequence is TGTGCCAGCAGTGATACACAGGGGATGGGTAACTATGGCTACACCTTC. This sequence encodes CASSDTQGMGNYGYTF.